This T cell receptor (beta chain) was recovered during a study of spatial heterogeneity in lung cancer. General study points: One measure, the expanded intratumoral alpha and beta TCR count, tracked tumor mutation counts.

Via MiXCR, TCRdb re-called the 5' RACE reads, giving one row per CDR3 protein. This sample has fewer than 10,000 distinct CDR3 sequences, with roughly 7% found just once. Regarding time point: sample taken at primary tumor resection. The V segment lost 3 bases and the J segment 8 bases; nucleotides outside the gene matches: 8. The CDR3 has 15 residues. Germline V gene sequence: CDR1 KGHDR, CDR2 SFDVKD. The sample holds many counts of this clonotype. Antigen unknown. This beta chain is an off-target read within a library intended for alpha chains, so its frequency means little. This receptor was taken from a female donor with early-stage non-small cell lung cancer. The sample consisted of lung tumor tissue, taken at surgery. This chain connects TRBV24-1 to TRBJ1-4; TRBD1 matches at 7 bases. CDR3 DNA: TGTGCCACCAGTGATGCGACAGGGTCGGGAGAAAAACTGTTTTTT. Its translation is CATSDATGSGEKLFF.